These T cell receptor beta chains were read from a single sample in a study of blood T cell repertoires in COVID-19. TCRdb's table, derived via immunoSEQ multiplex PCR, lists solely in-frame clones and lacks some. The sample gives a few hundred thousand clones, 70% to 90% of which show up once; about 4.3% is in the top ten. Sequenced: PBMCs or T cells enriched from blood (not recorded which). The receptor source for this set is a woman younger than 45 who had recovered from COVID-19. The CDR3 runs from the conserved cysteine through the conserved F or W. D genes are given only for firm matches. Not every row has a clone size; where given, it reads once, few, many or a size class.

J gene	D gene	clone size	V gene	CDR3 DNA	CDR3 protein
TRBJ2-1	NA	NA	TRBV9	TGTGCCAGCAGCGTTGGAAGGGGCTCCTACAATGAGCAGTTCTTC	CASSVGRGSYNEQFF
TRBJ1-2	NA	NA	TRBV5-4	TGTGCCAGCAGCGCAGGCACAGGCTATGGCTACACCTTC	CASSAGTGYGYTF
TRBJ1-2	TRBD1	NA	TRBV6-5	TGTGCCAGCAGTCCCAGGGGGGAGTCCTATGGCTACACCTTC	CASSPRGESYGYTF
TRBJ2-1	TRBD2	NA	TRBV5-5	TGTGCCAGCAGCTTAACCACCTCTAGCGGGCTCTACAATGAGCAGTTCTTC	CASSLTTSSGLYNEQFF
TRBJ2-5	NA	NA	TRBV5-6	TGTGCCAGCAGCCCCCTGGGCAGGGATCGAGAGACCCAGTACTTC	CASSPLGRDRETQYF
TRBJ1-1	NA	NA	TRBV2	TGTGCCAGCACCCCCTCAGGAATTGAAGCTTTCTTT	CASTPSGIEAFF
TRBJ2-3	NA	NA	TRBV11-2	TGTGCCAGCAGCTTAGAGAGTGACACAGATACGCAGTATTTT	CASSLESDTDTQYF
TRBJ2-7	NA	NA	TRBV5-6	TGTGCCAGCAGCCCCTGGGAGGTGTACGAGCAGTACTTC	CASSPWEVYEQYF
TRBJ2-7	NA	few	TRBV7-8	TGTGCCAGCAGCTTACAGGGGACCAACTACGAGCAGTACTTC	CASSLQGTNYEQYF
TRBJ1-3	NA	NA	TRBV4-1	TGCGCCAGCAGCCAAGGGACGTCGAGGGGGACTGGAAACACCATATATTTT	CASSQGTSRGTGNTIYF
TRBJ2-5	NA	once	TRBV6-5	TGTGCCAGCAGCTTCACGGGGGGCAGGGAGACCCAGTACTTC	CASSFTGGRETQYF
TRBJ1-5	NA	NA	TRBV19	TGTGCCAGTAGTATGGACACTTTATATGATCAGCCCCAGCATTTT	CASSMDTLYDQPQHF
TRBJ2-1	TRBD2	NA	TRBV28	TGTGCCAGCAGAGACTCGTCGGGGGGAGCCTACAATGAGCAGTTCTTC	CASRDSSGGAYNEQFF
TRBJ1-5	NA	NA	TRBV6-5	TGTGCCAGTGGGGTGGGGGGGTCGGTCAATCAGCCCCAGCATTTT	CASGVGGSVNQPQHF
TRBJ1-6	NA	once	TRBV19	TGTGCCAGTAGTATGGGAGTCGCTTCACCCCTCCACTTT	CASSMGVASPLHF
TRBJ1-2	NA	NA	TRBV3-1/TRBV3-2	TGTGCCAGCGGTAACGGGGGGCGCTGGGGCTACACCTTC	CASGNGGRWGYTF
TRBJ2-2	TRBD2	NA	TRBV19	TGTGCCAGTAAATGGGGGACTAGCGGTTCGAACACCGGGGAGCTGTTTTTT	CASKWGTSGSNTGELFF
TRBJ1-4	NA	NA	TRBV27	TGTGCCAGCAGTTCAGGGAACCAAAAACTGTTTTTT	CASSSGNQKLFF
TRBJ2-3	TRBD2	NA	TRBV14	TGTGCCAGCAGCCAACCCCCCCAGCGGGGGGGTAGAATCTACACAGATACGCAGTATTTT	CASSQPPQRGGRIYTDTQYF
TRBJ1-5	TRBD1	NA	TRBV10-2	TGCGCCAGCTGGGACAGGCATCAGCCCCAGCATTTT	CASWDRHQPQHF
TRBJ2-5	NA	NA	TRBV5-5	TGTGCCAGCAGCTTGCTTGGGGCGTACCAAGAGACCCAGTACTTC	CASSLLGAYQETQYF
TRBJ1-2	NA	NA	TRBV5-1	TGCGCCAGCAGCTCGGGGGGCGGGACGGCAACGAACTATGGCTACACCTTC	CASSSGGGTATNYGYTF
TRBJ1-1	NA	few	TRBV27	TGTGCCAGCAGTTTATCCCCCCTCACTGAAGCTTTCTTT	CASSLSPLTEAFF
TRBJ2-1	TRBD2	NA	TRBV5-1	TGCGCCAGCAGCTTGGCCCCTAGCGGGGGCCACCCTACCTACAATGAGCAGTTCTTC	CASSLAPSGGHPTYNEQFF
TRBJ2-3	TRBD2	NA	TRBV11-2	TGTGCCAGCAGCCGTAGCGGGGGGGCATGGGATACGCAGTATTTT	CASSRSGGAWDTQYF
TRBJ2-3	NA	NA	TRBV7-6	TGTGCCAGCAGCCCAGGACTCCCTTCGTCAGATACGCAGTATTTT	CASSPGLPSSDTQYF
TRBJ2-1	TRBD2	NA	TRBV5-4	TGTGCCAGCAGCCCGGGGACTAGCGGAGCCTCCTACAATGAGCAGTTCTTC	CASSPGTSGASYNEQFF
TRBJ2-3	TRBD1	NA	TRBV30	TGTGCCTGGAGGGACAGGGGGCACTCAGGCACAGATACGCAGTATTTT	CAWRDRGHSGTDTQYF
TRBJ2-7	NA	NA	TRBV6-2/TRBV6-3	TGTGCCAGCAGTTACGAAACTGGCAAATACAGCTCCTACGAGCAGTACTTC	CASSYETGKYSSYEQYF
TRBJ1-2	NA	NA	TRBV6-5	TGTGCCAGCAGCCAAACACCTAACTATGGCTACACCTTC	CASSQTPNYGYTF
TRBJ2-3	NA	few	TRBV7-2	TGTGCCAGCAGCTTAGGGGCAGGCTTGACGGATACGCAGTATTTT	CASSLGAGLTDTQYF
TRBJ2-3	NA	NA	TRBV2	TGTGCCACTGTCCGAAAAGCCGGGACTCAAGGTTCAGCGGCAGATACGCAGTATTTT	CATVRKAGTQGSAADTQYF
TRBJ1-1	NA	NA	TRBV6-5	TGTGCCAGCAGTTACCCGGGGGGAGGGGAAGCTTTCTTT	CASSYPGGGEAFF
TRBJ1-1	TRBD1	few	TRBV2	TGTGCCAGCAGCCGGGACAGGGTAAGATGGGCTGAAGCTTTCTTT	CASSRDRVRWAEAFF
TRBJ1-2	NA	NA	TRBV7-9	TGTGCCAGCAGCTTACCTGGGGGGTATGGCTACACCTTC	CASSLPGGYGYTF
TRBJ1-1	NA	NA	TRBV25-1	TGTGCCAGCAGTGACGGAGTAGTGAACACTGAAGCTTTCTTT	CASSDGVVNTEAFF
TRBJ2-3	TRBD2	NA	TRBV5-4	TGTGCCAGCAGCTTGGTTGGGGGGGGGATAACAGATACGCAGTATTTT	CASSLVGGGITDTQYF